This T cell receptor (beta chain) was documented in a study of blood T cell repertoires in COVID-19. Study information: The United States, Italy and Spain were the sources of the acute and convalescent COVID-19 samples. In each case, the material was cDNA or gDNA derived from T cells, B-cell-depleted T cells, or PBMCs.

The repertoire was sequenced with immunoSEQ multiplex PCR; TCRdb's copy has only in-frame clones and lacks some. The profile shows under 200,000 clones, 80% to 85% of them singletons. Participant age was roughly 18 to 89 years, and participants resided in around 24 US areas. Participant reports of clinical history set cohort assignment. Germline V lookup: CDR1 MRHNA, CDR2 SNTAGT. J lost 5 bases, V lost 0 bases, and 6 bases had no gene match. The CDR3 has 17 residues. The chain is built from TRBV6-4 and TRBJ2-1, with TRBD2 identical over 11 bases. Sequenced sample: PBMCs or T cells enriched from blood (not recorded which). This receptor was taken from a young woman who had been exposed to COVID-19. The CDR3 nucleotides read TGTGCCAGCAGTGACTCAACTAGCGGGGGTACCGACAATGAGCAGTTCTTC. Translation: CASSDSTSGGTDNEQFF.